Each of the 14 T cell receptor beta chains below was sequenced from the same sample in a study of blood T cell repertoires in COVID-19 (TCRdb year 2020). The library was obtained by the immunoSEQ multiplex PCR assay. Held by TCRdb, this immuneACCESS table contains in-frame sequences only and omits some clones. Under half of the omission traces to an unresolved V gene where checked; the cause of the rest is unknown. Here the sample has 250,000 or so clones; 85% to 90% occur a single time. Clones ranked in the top ten supply approximately 2.5% of the sample. Sequencing was performed on peripheral blood. Source of these receptors: a man aged 30 to 45 with COVID-19, enrolled during active disease.

The rearrangement uses TRBV29-1 and TRBJ2-1, with 7 bases that match TRBD1. Per germline, CDR1 SQVTM and CDR2 ANQGSEA. The junction had 7 bases not matched to a gene; V was cut back by 4 bases and J by 7 bases. The CDR3 has 13 amino acids. The CDR3 is CSVVRGLLNEQFF. CDR3 nucleotides: TGCAGCGTTGTTAGGGGGCTATTAAATGAGCAGTTCTTC.

The gene calls are TRBV7-8 and TRBJ1-4; unclear D gene. Germline V lookup: CDR1 SGHVS, CDR2 FQNEAQ. CDR3 length: 15 amino acids. V was pared by 6 bases and J by 7 bases, with 18 bases between. CDR3 loop: CASSQFRDRTEKLFF. The CDR3 DNA reads as TGTGCCAGCAGTCAATTTAGAGATAGAACTGAAAAACTGTTTTTT.

The J gene is TRBJ1-1, the V gene TRBV27; 8 bases map to TRBD1. The CDR3 loop spans 13 amino acids. Germline-derived CDR1 and CDR2 are MNHEY and SMNVEV (reference sequence). Unmatched junction bases numbered 4, after V lost 3 bases and J lost 7 bases. CDR3 bases: TGTGCCAGCAGTTTTACCGGACAGGGTGAAGCTTTCTTT. Protein sequence: CASSFTGQGEAFF.

V gene TRBV27 combines with J gene TRBJ1-1; a weak D match, TRBD1 (6 bases). Trimming cost V 6 bases and J 3 bases, with 17 bases left between them. CDR3 length: 15 amino acids. CDR1 and CDR2 (germline): MNHEY, SMNVEV (reference sequence). Here the CDR3 reads CASRTGGGRHTEAFF. The CDR3 DNA follows: TGTGCCAGCAGAACCGGCGGGGGCAGACACACTGAAGCTTTCTTT.

The chain employs TRBV27 and TRBJ2-2; 7 bases agree with TRBD2. The germline V gene encodes CDR1 MNHEY and CDR2 SMNVEV (reference sequence). The J segment lost 5 bases and the V segment lost 4 bases, leaving 4 bases of the junction unmatched. The CDR3 spans 14 residues. The DNA for the CDR3 is TGTGCCAGCAGTTCGGGACTATCGACCGGGGAGCTGTTTTTT. Its translation is CASSSGLSTGELFF.

The rearrangement joins TRBV5-6 to TRBJ2-6, with D maybe TRBD1 (5 bases). V was pared by 3 bases and J by 0 bases, with 13 bases between. The CDR3 runs 17 residues. Germline V lookup: CDR1 SGHDT, CDR2 YYEEEE. The DNA of the CDR3 is TGTGCCAGCAGCTGGACCCCGACAGTCTCTGGGGCCAACGTCCTGACTTTC. Amino acid sequence: CASSWTPTVSGANVLTF.

This clone was seen just once. The genes are TRBV28 and TRBJ1-1; 8 nucleotides line up with TRBD1. The CDR3 totals 17 residues. V gave up 6 bases and J gave up 6 bases; unmatched junction bases: 18. Germline CDR1 is MDHEN and CDR2 is SYDVKM. CDR3 sequence: CASRNRQGTNSVAEAFF. The CDR3 coding sequence is TGTGCCAGCAGAAACAGACAGGGGACGAACTCCGTCGCTGAAGCTTTCTTT. Filled out from reference TRBV28 and TRBJ1-1, the complete variable domain reads DVKVTQSSRYLVKRTGEKVFLECVQDMDHENMFWYRQDPGLGLRLIYFSYDVKMKEKGDIPEGYSVSREKKERFSLILESASTNQTSMYLCASRNRQGTNSVAEAFFGQGTRLTVV.

This sequence joins TRBV19 and TRBJ1-5; possible D gene TRBD1, 6 bases. The CDR3 length is 15 residues. The V and J ends lost 1 base and 6 bases respectively, with 13 bases between them. CDR1 and CDR2 from the germline V gene are LNHDA and SQIVND (reference sequence). The CDR3 DNA reads as TGTGCCAGTAGTATAGGGGCAGGGGTCGGTCAGCCCCAGCATTTT. It translates to CASSIGAGVGQPQHF.

V gene TRBV9 combines with J gene TRBJ2-7; possible D gene TRBD1, 6 bases. The germline V gene has CDR1 SGDLS and CDR2 YYNGEE. The CDR3 length is 14 residues. Trimming left V 0 bases short and J 5 bases short, with 12 bases between. The CDR3 sequence: CASSVGQGTDEQYF. The CDR3 coding sequence is TGTGCCAGCAGCGTAGGGCAGGGGACCGACGAGCAGTACTTC.

V gene TRBV24-1 combines with J gene TRBJ1-1, with TRBD1 matching over 8 bases. Germline assignment: CDR1 KGHDR and CDR2 SFDVKD. This CDR3 is built from 15 residues. V shed 4 bases and J 3 bases; nucleotides not matched to a gene: 6. The CDR3: CATSDSRGLDTEAFF. Here the CDR3 DNA reads TGTGCCACCAGTGACTCCAGGGGGCTCGACACTGAAGCTTTCTTT.

The J gene is TRBJ1-4, the V gene TRBV11-2; D uncertain. Germline CDR1 reads SGHAT; CDR2 reads FQNNGV. This CDR3 spans 15 amino acids. Trimming pared 5 bases from V and 5 bases from J, leaving 15 bases between. Written as DNA, the CDR3 is TGTGCCAGCAGCAACGAGATCGCGACAAATGAAAAACTGTTTTTT. It specifies CASSNEIATNEKLFF.

Remarks on this clone: The limits of the CDR3 on the DNA are not certain, so only TCRdb's listed CDR3 is given. This chain joins TRBV21-1 and TRBJ1-6; the listed D gene, TRBD1, was not tested against the DNA. TRBV21-1 is listed as a pseudogene. The CDR3 region is 19 residues in length, termini included. CDR3 in amino acids: CASSKGVGAGALSNSPLHF.

Remarks on this clone: The same CDR3 arises from other DNA sequences in this sample as well. The V and J genes are TRBV12-3 or TRBV12-4 and TRBJ1-5; no reliable D call. The CDR3 spans 13 residues. Trimming removed 2 bases from V and 4 bases from J, with 6 bases in between. CDR3 protein: CASSLSGNQPQHF. For the CDR3, the DNA is TGTGCCAGCAGTTTATCGGGGAATCAGCCCCAGCATTTT.

The chain links TRBV19 to TRBJ1-1, with 7 bases that match TRBD1. V trimming: 9 bases; J trimming: 5 bases; junction bases outside the gene matches: 15. The CDR3 is made up of 15 amino acids. The germline gives CDR1 LNHDA, CDR2 SQIVND (reference sequence). CDR3 in DNA: TGTGCCAGCTCAGGACAGGCGGGATCGGGAACTGAAGCTTTCTTT. Translated, it gives CASSGQAGSGTEAFF.